The subject of this entry is one T cell receptor beta chain. Its antigen remains unidentified. This record belongs to a study of cytomegalovirus exposure and HLA in healthy donors. In the study overall: The early release's HLA-typed donors yielded 78 million or so unique TCRs.

PCR primers comprised 60 Vbeta and 13 Jbeta primers. The repertoire was sequenced with immunoSEQ multiplex PCR; TCRdb's copy has only in-frame clones and lacks some. The table shows roughly 200,000 clones, with more than 65% occurring only once. Study outcomes and limitations: The study had only CMV serostatus as immune exposure information.

This CDR3 is built from 15 residues. Germline V gene sequence: CDR1 SGHTA, CDR2 FQGNSA. V shed 2 bases and J shed 6 bases, with 13 bases lying between them. This chain connects TRBV7-2 to TRBJ2-2; D perhaps matches TRBD2 (7 bases). This TCR was sampled from a middle-aged man in good health and CMV-seropositive. Sequencing used PBMCs. CDR3 amino acids: CASSLTGRGAGELFF. The DNA for the CDR3 is TGTGCCAGCAGCTTAACAGGGAGGGGTGCCGGGGAGCTGTTTTTT.